The following is a T cell receptor (beta chain) sequence with its context. Antigen: not known. The data stem from a study of T cell responses to AZD1222 COVID-19 vaccine. Generated by immunoSEQ multiplex PCR, the TCRdb table keeps only in-frame clones and is missing some. The repertoire has roughly 250,000 clones, approximately 95% of them found once; the top ten carry roughly 0.6%. Germline loops: CDR1 LNHDA, CDR2 SQIVND (reference sequence). The V gene lost 3 bases and the J gene lost 2 bases, with 14 bases spanning the gap. CDR3 size: 16 residues. The study, taken as a whole, reports: Repertoires were obtained solely post-peak T cell response. Once two AZD1222 doses were given, Spike-specific TCR breadth and depth went up.

The rearrangement joins TRBV19 to TRBJ1-3, with D hard to call. The receptor was isolated from an adult in good health. The material sequenced was peripheral blood, taken on day 0 of AZD1222 vaccination. CDR3 in DNA: TGTGCCAGTAGTATTGCAACCTCGGCGGCTGGAAACACCATATATTTT. Residues: CASSIATSAAGNTIYF.